This T cell receptor beta chain was retrieved from a study of control samples from healthy donors and cancer patients (dated by TCRdb to between 2020 and 2021). The sample holds one count of this clone. Which antigen it targets is not known. Base qualities are not recorded, but no much larger clone differs from it by a single base. To prepare the library, the immunoSEQ multiplex PCR assay was applied. TCRdb obtained this table from immuneACCESS and retained in-frame rearrangements with V and J assigned. These tables miss some clones; where compared with another copy, unresolved V genes account for less than half of the shortfall, and the remainder is unexplained. The sample data list approximately 150,000 clones, and 96% of these were observed just once. The top ten hold 1% of the sample. Spanning cysteine to phenylalanine, the CDR3 consists of 11 amino acids. The only DNA kept is the CDR3, 33 bases in frame from the first base. The germline ends are 9 bases apart after V is trimmed by 4 bases and J by 5 bases. CDR1 is given as SQVTM and CDR2 as ANQGSEA, both from the germline V gene.

In this chain, TRBV29-1 is recombined with TRBJ2-7, with no confident D gene call. The source is a woman under 40 in good health. Sequencing was performed on blood. Read as DNA, the sequence is TGCAGCGTTGGGCGGATCGACGAGCAGTACTTC. Its amino acids are CSVGRIDEQYF.